The 26 T cell receptor beta chains listed next were all sequenced from one sample in a study of blood T cell repertoires in COVID-19 (dated by TCRdb to the early 2020s). Libraries came from the immunoSEQ multiplex PCR assay. TCRdb's version of the immuneACCESS table is confined to in-frame rearrangements and falls short of the full clone set. An unresolved V gene accounts for under half of the shortfall where checked; the remainder is of unknown origin. The sample records more than 250,000 clones, roughly nine tenths of which are singletons. Clones ranked in the top ten supply about 6.8% of the sample. Sequencing input: peripheral blood. The receptors derive from a man aged 18 to 29 who had recovered from COVID-19.

The chain has TRBV6-5 and TRBJ2-7, with a possible D match to TRBD2 (6 bases). The CDR3 has 15 amino acids. The V end lost 2 bases, the J end lost 4 bases, and 15 bases lay between the germline ends. Germline V gene sequence: CDR1 MNHEY, CDR2 SVGAGI. In nucleotides, the CDR3 is TGTGCCAGCAGTTACGCCTTCGGGGGATCGTACGAGCAGTACTTC. Protein product: CASSYAFGGSYEQYF.

CDR3 amino acids: CASNPGGPRQGTTEAFF. The DNA of the CDR3 is TGTGCCAGCAACCCAGGGGGGCCTAGGCAGGGGACCACTGAAGCTTTCTTT. V gene TRBV2 combines with J gene TRBJ1-1; 7 bases fit TRBD1. V dropped 7 bases and J dropped 4; count of bases not matched to a gene: 18. Germline values: CDR1 SNHLY, CDR2 FYNNEI. The CDR3 extends over 17 amino acids.

This clone was picked up one time. This sequence joins TRBV18 and TRBJ2-7, with 7 bases identical to TRBD2. The germline CDR1 and CDR2 sequences are KGHSH and LQKENI. This CDR3 region has 16 residues. V shed 4 bases, J shed 0 bases, and the junction held 9 bases outside the gene matches. CDR3 bases: TGTGCCAGCTCACTCCCGGGAAGGGAGGGCTCCTACGAGCAGTACTTC. Protein product: CASSLPGREGSYEQYF.

This sequence joins TRBV18 and TRBJ2-2; D remains unclear. Germline loops: CDR1 KGHSH, CDR2 LQKENI. The CDR3 sequence is 13 residues long. Trimming removed 3 bases at V and 1 base at J, with 3 bases between. CDR3 bases: TGTGCCAGCTCACCTCTGAACACCGGGGAGCTGTTTTTT. It codes for CASSPLNTGELFF.

V is TRBV5-6 and J is TRBJ2-5; 7 positions agree with TRBD2. The CDR3 totals 14 residues. CDR1 is SGHDT, CDR2 YYEEEE, per germline. The J segment lost 4 bases and the V segment lost 3 bases, leaving 6 bases of the junction unmatched. CDR3 DNA: TGTGCCAGCAGCTCCGGGACTACTCTAGAGACCCAGTACTTC. This translates into CASSSGTTLETQYF.

This rearrangement joins TRBV27 to TRBJ2-7; the D gene is possibly TRBD1 (5 bases). The CDR3 covers 15 residues. V shed 3 bases and J shed 0 bases, with 12 bases lying between them. Germline V gene lookup returns CDR1 MNHEY and CDR2 SMNVEV (reference sequence). CDR3 coding DNA: TGTGCCAGCAGTTTGGCTGGGGCGTCCTCCTACGAGCAGTACTTC. Translated, it gives CASSLAGASSYEQYF.

This sequence joins TRBV5-4 and TRBJ2-3, with D uncertain. Germline V gene lookup returns CDR1 SGHNT and CDR2 YYREEE (reference sequence). V gave up 0 bases and J gave up 6 bases, with 14 bases separating them. The CDR3 runs to 15 residues. The DNA of the CDR3 is TGTGCCAGCAGCTTGGCCGCGGTGACGAGGGATACGCAGTATTTT. Protein sequence: CASSLAAVTRDTQYF.

The rearrangement uses TRBV9 and TRBJ2-2; D unresolved. Germline values: CDR1 SGDLS, CDR2 YYNGEE. This CDR3 has 14 residues. V dropped 4 bases and J dropped 4 bases, with 11 bases sitting between them. The CDR3 DNA reads TGTGCCAGCAGCCCTACCGGCGGCACCGGGGAGCTGTTTTTT. It is translated as CASSPTGGTGELFF. Full variable domain (rest looked up from reference TRBV9 and TRBJ2-2): DSGVTQTPKHLITATGQRVTLRCSPRSGDLSVYWYQQSLDQGLQFLIQYYNGEERAKGNILERFSAQQFPDLHSELNLSSLELGDSALYFCASSPTGGTGELFFGEGSRLTVL.

The V and J genes are TRBV11-2 and TRBJ1-2, with TRBD1 matching 8 bases. This CDR3 comprises 14 residues. V dropped 0 bases and J dropped 7; count of bases not matched to a gene: 4. Germline values: CDR1 SGHAT, CDR2 FQNNGV. Here the CDR3 DNA reads TGTGCCAGCAGCTTAGATCTGACAGGGGCTGGCTACACCTTC. Translating gives CASSLDLTGAGYTF.

V is TRBV19 and J is TRBJ2-7; no clear D gene. Germline CDR1 LNHDA, CDR2 SQIVND (reference sequence). V was cut by 1 base and J by 2 bases, with 6 bases left in between. The CDR3 spans 13 residues. The CDR3 loop is CASSIARTYEQYF. CDR3 in DNA: TGTGCCAGTAGTATAGCCAGAACCTACGAGCAGTACTTC.

The V and J genes are TRBV25-1 and TRBJ1-1; D call uncertain. The CDR3 is 16 residues long. The V end lost 1 base, the J end lost 1 base, and 13 bases lay between the germline ends. Germline V gives CDR1 MGHDK, CDR2 SYGVNS. CDR3 bases: TGTGCCAGCAGTGAATGGGAGGGCCGATCGAACACTGAAGCTTTCTTT. It specifies CASSEWEGRSNTEAFF.

The rearrangement links TRBV15 to TRBJ2-1, with 10 bases fitting TRBD2. Germline trimming cut 0 bases from V and 5 bases from J; bases unmatched to any gene: 10. Germline-derived CDR1 and CDR2 are LNHNV and YYDKDF (reference sequence). The CDR3 covers 18 residues. The CDR3 nucleotides are TGTGCCACCAGCAGAGATCCGAGAAGCGGGAGGGTGGACAATGAGCAGTTCTTC. Its translation is CATSRDPRSGRVDNEQFF.

This chain joins TRBV18 and TRBJ1-1; possibly TRBD1 for D (5 bases). Germline V CDR1 and CDR2: KGHSH, LQKENI. With 6 bases removed from V and 8 bases from J, the gap between germline ends came to 16 bases. The CDR3 is 13 amino acids. CDR3 in DNA: TGTGCCAGCTCGGACGACATTCAGGGCGAAGCTTTCTTT. This gives the protein CASSDDIQGEAFF.

V and J are TRBV11-2 and TRBJ1-1, with D possibly matching TRBD1 (6 bases). The germline CDR1 and CDR2 sequences are SGHAT and FQNNGV. The germline V and J ends were trimmed by 2 bases and 4 bases, with 11 bases remaining between them. This CDR3 is 14 amino acids long. This CDR3 is CASSLQRGGTEAFF. The CDR3 region has the DNA TGTGCCAGCAGCTTACAGCGAGGGGGCACTGAAGCTTTCTTT.

The chain is built from TRBV6-5 and TRBJ2-5; D perhaps matches TRBD1 (7 bases). This CDR3 has 14 amino acids. V lost 7 bases and J 3 bases, leaving 15 bases between the germline ends. From germline, CDR1 is MNHEY and CDR2 SVGAGI. In nucleotides, the CDR3 is TGTGCCAGCATTCCTCCAGGGGGGAAAGAGACCCAGTACTTC. It yields the protein CASIPPGGKETQYF.

V usage is TRBV13 and J usage is TRBJ1-4; D is uncertain. V shed 3 bases and J shed 3 bases, with 17 bases lying between them. This CDR3 is 17 amino acids long. Per germline, CDR1 PRHDT and CDR2 FYEKMQ (reference sequence). Here the CDR3 reads CASSFVGTGKANEKLFF. CDR3 bases: TGTGCCAGCAGCTTCGTGGGCACCGGCAAGGCTAATGAAAAACTGTTTTTT.

The chain carries TRBV7-9 and TRBJ2-2, with TRBD2 matching 14 bases. This CDR3 contains 18 residues. V was clipped by 1 base and J by 3 bases; unmatched bases: 4. Per germline, CDR1 SEHNR and CDR2 FQNEAQ (reference sequence). The CDR3 here is CASSLEGLAGDYTGELFF. DNA of the CDR3: TGTGCCAGCAGCTTAGAGGGACTAGCGGGGGACTACACCGGGGAGCTGTTTTTT.

The V and J genes are TRBV14 and TRBJ1-2; D perhaps matches TRBD1 (5 bases). V was shortened by 1 base and J by 0 bases, with 6 bases between the two germline ends. The germline V gene encodes CDR1 SGHDN and CDR2 FVKESK. The CDR3 sequence is 14 residues long. The CDR3 here is CASSQGGANYGYTF. Here the CDR3 DNA reads TGTGCCAGCAGCCAAGGGGGGGCTAACTATGGCTACACCTTC.

V gene TRBV5-4 combines with J gene TRBJ2-5; weak D call: TRBD2 (6 bases). Germline V CDR1 and CDR2: SGHNT, YYREEE (reference sequence). The germline V and J ends were trimmed by 3 bases and 5 bases, with 17 bases remaining between them. This CDR3 contains 15 residues. The DNA of the CDR3 is TGTGCCAGCAGCTACACCGTGGGTGGAGGGGAGACCCAGTACTTC. It is translated as CASSYTVGGGETQYF.

In the case of this clone: Other DNA sequences in the sample encode the same CDR3. The gene calls are TRBV14 and TRBJ2-7; tentatively, D is TRBD2 (5 bases). The ends were cut back, 1 base at V and 4 bases at J, with 5 bases in the middle. The V gene's germline CDR1 is SGHDN and CDR2 FVKESK. The CDR3 extends over 12 amino acids. As DNA, the CDR3 is TGTGCCAGCAGCCAAGCGGGGTACGAGCAGTACTTC. Amino acid sequence: CASSQAGYEQYF.

The chain has TRBV5-1 and TRBJ2-1; 7 positions agree with TRBD2. The CDR3 covers 13 residues. Germline V gives CDR1 SGHRS, CDR2 YFSETQ. The V gene end was trimmed by 5 bases and the J gene end by 9 bases; junction bases not matched to a gene: 8. The DNA of the CDR3 is TGCGCCAGCAGGTCAGGGACTAACCCTGAGCAGTTCTTC. This encodes CASRSGTNPEQFF.

The V call is TRBV18, the J call TRBJ2-5, with a weak D call TRBD2 (5 bases). The CDR3 is 14 amino acids. Trimming shortened V by 3 bases and J by 5 bases, and 13 bases separated the two germline ends. Germline CDR1 KGHSH, CDR2 LQKENI. Here the CDR3 reads CASSPRGSRETQYF. The CDR3, as DNA: TGTGCCAGCTCACCTAGAGGGAGCCGGGAGACCCAGTACTTC.

The J gene is TRBJ1-5, the V gene TRBV9, with D possibly matching TRBD1 (5 bases). This CDR3 has 12 amino acids. CDR1 is SGDLS and CDR2 is YYNGEE in the germline V gene. The germline V and J ends were trimmed by 5 bases and 4 bases, with 7 bases remaining between them. The CDR3 region has the DNA TGTGCCAGCAGTCAGGGAAATCAGCCCCAGCATTTT. This translates into CASSQGNQPQHF. The full variable domain, completed using reference TRBV9 and TRBJ1-5, is DSGVTQTPKHLITATGQRVTLRCSPRSGDLSVYWYQQSLDQGLQFLIQYYNGEERAKGNILERFSAQQFPDLHSELNLSSLELGDSALYFCASSQGNQPQHFGDGTRLSIL.

There are a few counts of this clone. The CDR3 DNA is TGTGCCAGCAGCTTAGGGACTAGCGGGAGGGCCTACGAGCAGTACTTC. Protein sequence: CASSLGTSGRAYEQYF. The chain carries TRBV7-8 and TRBJ2-7; 15 positions match TRBD2. Trimming cost V 1 base and J 2 bases; bases outside gene matches: 0. This CDR3 has 16 amino acids. Germline V gives CDR1 SGHVS, CDR2 FQNEAQ.

V and J are TRBV4-1 and TRBJ1-2; D not certain. The V and J ends lost 4 bases and 3 bases respectively, with 18 bases between them. Per the germline V gene, CDR1 is MGHRA and CDR2 is YSYEKL. The CDR3 has 16 residues. CDR3 sequence reads: CASSPSDGSKYYGYTF. CDR3 nucleotides: TGCGCCAGCAGCCCCTCCGACGGGTCCAAGTACTATGGCTACACCTTC.

This rearrangement joins TRBV19 to TRBJ2-4; maybe TRBD1 (5 bases). This CDR3 has 14 residues. Trimming cost V 2 bases and J 2 bases, with 7 bases left between them. Germline V gene data show CDR1 as LNHDA and CDR2 as SQIVND (reference sequence). The CDR3 loop is CASSIQGTKNIQYF. The CDR3 coding sequence is TGTGCCAGTAGTATACAGGGTACCAAAAACATTCAGTACTTC.